Below, one T cell receptor beta chain is given with its context. Its antigen is unknown. No base-level quality is on record; no much larger clone is a single base apart. This entry belongs to a study of blood T cell repertoires in COVID-19 (dated by TCRdb to 2020 to 2021). Regarding the study in general: Collaborator samples came from the United States, Italy and Spain and covered acute and convalescent phases of COVID-19. The repertoires were made available in a free public database intended to serve as a resource for research on the immune response to SARS-CoV-2. Sample metadata almost always included a de-identified subject ID, COVID-19 status, age in years and sex. The prospective study material was composed of cDNA or gDNA derived from T cells, B-cell-depleted T cells, or PBMCs. Samples came from the ongoing ImmuneRACE study (first 160 participants) plus 1,254 subjects from 6 global collaborators. Where available, HLA class I and class II types were taken from metadata supplied by the sample provider and were not determined by assay-based typing. Subjects who had been exposed to COVID-19, were actively infected with it, or had recovered from it provided the deeply sampled blood TCRbeta repertoires that made up the dataset. Findings and caveats that apply to the study as a whole: The quantity of clinical and demographic metadata differed by source and by participant and was supplied without curation.

The immunoSEQ Assay, a bias-controlled multiplex PCR, was used to amplify TCRbeta CDR3 regions from genomic DNA. The original pipeline was this. The number of nucleated cells in each sample was estimated from the amplification of reference gene primers within the assay. To quantify the absolute abundance of each unique TCRbeta CDR3 rearrangement, sequence reads were collapsed and filtered. For each sample, productive Simpson clonality was calculated as the square root of Simpson's diversity index over productive rearrangements. TCRdb took over this immuneACCESS table, retaining in-frame rearrangements with V and J assigned. Such tables are incomplete; in checked studies, under half of the missing clones stem from an unresolved V gene, and the remainder is unexplained. V and J calls plus clone size are reproduced from that table; the DNA served to infer D and trimming. Within this sample are 150,000 to 200,000 clones, with approximately 90% of them counted one time only. The top ten clonotypes cover around 25% of the sample.

CDR1 SGHRS and CDR2 YFSETQ are derived from the germline V gene. Reading from cysteine to phenylalanine, the CDR3 counts 14 amino acids. Only the CDR3 region is kept as DNA, spanning 42 bases read in frame from base 1. The germline V end is reduced by 3 bases and the J end by 1 base; junction bases left unmatched: 2. Each collaborating institution followed its own protocols to collect whole blood in K2EDTA tubes. For TCRbeta analysis, collaborator samples were shipped as frozen whole blood, as isolated PBMCs, or as DNA extracted from either sample type. The receptor was isolated from a man aged 60 to 75 with acute or convalescent COVID-19. The chain is assembled from TRBV5-1 and TRBJ1-1, and TRBD1 matches 8 of the central bases. Input material: peripheral blood. The nucleotide sequence is given as TGCGCCAGCAGCTGGACAGGGCCGAACACTGAAGCTTTCTTT. It translates to CASSWTGPNTEAFF.